A single sample is the source of the 31 T cell receptor beta chains below, sequenced in a study of T-cell reconstitution after alpha-beta-depleted transplantation in children. Unique molecular identifiers tagged the TCRbeta library. TCRdb reanalysed the PCR reads using MiXCR and keeps one entry per CDR3 protein. This table has hundreds of thousands of distinct CDR3 sequences, roughly a tenth appearing once. The specimen was PBMCs from the stem cell graft donor, collected from the stem cell graft. The receptors derive from a human donor who donated a stem cell graft to a child with acute myeloid leukemia.

This clonotype was counted at least ten times. J is TRBJ2-1 and V is TRBV4-3; 10 bases fit TRBD1. The J segment lost 3 bases and the V segment lost 0 bases, leaving 2 bases of the junction unmatched. Germline CDR1 LGHNA, CDR2 YSLEER. The CDR3 runs to 16 residues. Here the CDR3 reads CASSQETGGVYNEQFF. CDR3 bases: TGCGCCAGCAGCCAAGAGACAGGGGGCGTCTACAATGAGCAGTTCTTC.

The V and J genes are TRBV7-2 and TRBJ2-7, with a weak D call TRBD2 (7 bases). CDR3 length: 15 residues. Germline CDR1 reads SGHTA; CDR2 reads FQGNSA. V was clipped by 5 bases and J by 3 bases, with 17 bases between them. CDR3 protein: CASSPRGAGDYEQYF. DNA for the CDR3: TGTGCCAGCAGCCCCCGGGGGGCGGGGGACTACGAGCAGTACTTC.

The chain employs TRBV5-1 and TRBJ2-1; D remains unclear. The CDR3 runs to 16 residues. Germline lookup yields CDR1 SGHRS and CDR2 YFSETQ. The V end lost 0 bases, the J end lost 6 bases, and 16 bases lay between the germline ends. The CDR3, as DNA: TGCGCCAGCAGCTTGGCCGGGCCGGTTGCTGGCAATGAGCAGTTCTTC. Protein sequence: CASSLAGPVAGNEQFF.

The chain employs TRBV6-2 or TRBV6-3 and TRBJ2-2; TRBD1 aligns across 7 bases. The CDR3 extends over 16 amino acids. The junction had 16 bases not matched to a gene; V was cut back by 10 bases and J by 5 bases. The germline V gene encodes CDR1 MNHEY and CDR2 SVGEGT. CDR3 sequence: CATHDDRDGLTGELFF. CDR3 in DNA: TGTGCCACCCATGACGACAGGGATGGTTTAACCGGGGAGCTGTTTTTT.

This clonotype was seen only a few times. This CDR3 is missing its conserved last phenylalanine or tryptophan, likely due to a read error. V and J are TRBV28 and TRBJ2-7; 11 bases align to TRBD1. This CDR3 is 17 amino acids long. Germline V lookup: CDR1 MDHEN, CDR2 SYDVKM. Germline trimming cut 5 bases from V and 7 bases from J; bases unmatched to any gene: 16. The CDR3 loop is CASSPGQGAGGPREQYL. CDR3 bases: TGTGCCAGCAGTCCTGGACAGGGGGCGGGAGGGCCGAGAGAGCAGTACTTG.

The chain recombines TRBV6-4 with TRBJ2-2, with 13 bases aligning to TRBD2. The CDR3 is made up of 14 amino acids. Trimming cost V 4 bases and J 7 bases; bases outside gene matches: 0. From germline, CDR1 is MRHNA and CDR2 SNTAGT. The CDR3 DNA reads as TGTGCCAGCAGTGGACTAGCGGGAGGCGGGGAGCTGTTTTTT. Translating it yields CASSGLAGGGELFF.

This clonotype occurred a few times. V usage is TRBV20-1 and J usage is TRBJ2-5; no reliable D call. The CDR3 contains 13 residues. Trimming removed 3 bases from V and 5 bases from J, with 13 bases in between. Per germline, CDR1 DFQATT and CDR2 SNEGSKA (reference sequence). The CDR3: CSASGPTWETQYF. CDR3 nucleotides: TGCAGTGCTAGTGGGCCCACATGGGAGACCCAGTACTTC.

The genes are TRBV6-1 and TRBJ2-7; no clear D. Trimming cost V 6 bases and J 2 bases, with 14 bases left between them. CDR3 size: 14 residues. Germline V gives CDR1 MNHNS, CDR2 SASEGT. CDR3 residues: CASRPSVRTYEQYF. The DNA for the CDR3 is TGTGCCAGCAGACCTTCTGTCCGGACCTACGAGCAGTACTTC.

J is TRBJ1-3 and V is TRBV6-1; the D gene is possibly TRBD1 (5 bases). Germline V gene data show CDR1 as MNHNS and CDR2 as SASEGT. Trimming stripped 7 bases from V and 11 bases from J, with 12 bases between. The CDR3 is 11 residues long. CDR3 loop: CASNSGPAIYF. CDR3 sequence (DNA): TGTGCCAGCAACTCAGGGCCGGCCATATATTTT.

This clonotype was recorded many times. This rearrangement joins TRBV12-3 or TRBV12-4 to TRBJ2-1, with 9 nucleotides matching TRBD2. The ends lost 5 bases at V and 7 bases at J; junction bases unmatched: 12. The CDR3 sequence is 16 residues long. This CDR3 reads CASSPPGAGGLNEQFF. The CDR3, as DNA: TGTGCCAGCAGTCCACCCGGGGCGGGAGGGCTGAATGAGCAGTTCTTC.

This clonotype was found many times. CDR3 region: CATSDQDREAFF. The CDR3 nucleotides are TGTGCCACCAGTGACCAGGACAGGGAAGCTTTCTTT. V and J are TRBV24-1 and TRBJ1-1; 7 bases are a match to TRBD1. V was pared by 4 bases and J by 8 bases, with 3 bases of the junction left unmatched. CDR1 is KGHDR and CDR2 is SFDVKD in the germline V gene. The CDR3 sequence is 12 residues long.

This chain connects TRBV27 to TRBJ2-7, with D perhaps matching TRBD1 (5 bases). The length of the CDR3 is 14 residues. Germline loops: CDR1 MNHEY, CDR2 SMNVEV (reference sequence). Between the trimmed V and J ends, which lost 5 bases and 2 bases, there was a span of 13 bases. The CDR3 loop reads CASSPRVKPYEQYF. The CDR3 DNA reads as TGTGCCAGCAGTCCCAGGGTTAAACCCTACGAGCAGTACTTC.

This clonotype was observed at least ten times. This chain joins TRBV12-5 and TRBJ1-1; D remains unclear. The V end was cut by 7 bases, the J end by 1 base, with 10 bases between. This CDR3 comprises 13 residues. CDR1 LGHNT and CDR2 FRNRAP come from the germline V gene. Here the CDR3 reads CASAPQANTEAFF. CDR3 coding DNA: TGTGCTAGTGCCCCGCAGGCGAACACTGAAGCTTTCTTT.

This clonotype was observed a few times. The chain uses TRBV28 and TRBJ2-7; possible D gene TRBD2, 5 bases. From germline, CDR1 is MDHEN and CDR2 SYDVKM. This CDR3 is 17 amino acids long. V was shortened by 4 bases and J by 3 bases, with 22 bases between the two germline ends. The CDR3: CASSSLGESKRVYEQYF. CDR3 in DNA: TGTGCCAGCAGTTCCCTGGGAGAGTCGAAGCGAGTCTACGAGCAGTACTTC.

The chain joins TRBV6-5 to TRBJ2-3; TRBD1 might be the D (5 bases). The CDR3 consists of 14 residues. Trimming left V 0 bases short and J 4 bases short, with 8 bases between. Per the germline V gene, CDR1 is MNHEY and CDR2 is SVGAGI. The CDR3 DNA sequence: TGTGCCAGCAGTTACTCGACAGCGTCAGATACGCAGTATTTT. It translates to CASSYSTASDTQYF.

There are a few counts of this clonotype. The chain is built from TRBV12-3 or TRBV12-4 and TRBJ1-2; 11 nucleotides align to TRBD1. After removal of 3 bases from V and 7 bases from J, the junction contained 13 bases not matched to a gene. This CDR3 is built from 17 residues. CDR3 protein: CASSLGTGGSAVPGYTF. Here the CDR3 DNA reads TGTGCCAGCAGTTTGGGGACAGGGGGTTCGGCGGTCCCTGGCTACACCTTC.

This clonotype was seen repeatedly, ten times or more. This chain uses TRBV20-1 with TRBJ2-1; TRBD1 is a possible D gene (6 bases). There are 14 residues in the CDR3. CDR1 is DFQATT and CDR2 is SNEGSKA in the germline V gene (reference sequence). The V gene lost 6 bases and the J gene lost 6 bases, with 18 bases spanning the gap. CDR3 nucleotides: TGCAGTGCCTTCAGGGGTTACAGTGGCAATGAGCAGTTCTTC. Translated: CSAFRGYSGNEQFF.

This clonotype has a count of ten or more. In DNA, the CDR3 is TGTGCCAGCAGCGTAGCTCGGGGGGCGCGGCGCACCGGGGAGCTGTTTTTT. Amino acids: CASSVARGARRTGELFF. This sequence joins TRBV9 and TRBJ2-2; maybe TRBD2 (7 bases). The CDR3 is 17 residues long. Trimming pared 0 bases from V and 4 bases from J, leaving 16 bases between. Germline values: CDR1 SGDLS, CDR2 YYNGEE.

The genes are TRBV2 and TRBJ2-7; either TRBD1 or TRBD2 may fit D (5 bases each). V dropped 8 bases and J dropped 3 bases, with 14 bases sitting between them. In germline, CDR1 is SNHLY, CDR2 FYNNEI. The CDR3 is 13 residues long. The DNA for the CDR3 is TGTGCCAGCGAGGGGCTACAATTCTACGAGCAGTACTTC. It is translated as CASEGLQFYEQYF.

J is TRBJ2-2 and V is TRBV3-1, with 7 bases fitting TRBD1. The junction had 8 bases not matched to a gene; V was cut back by 0 bases and J by 4 bases. The germline gives CDR1 LGHDT, CDR2 YNNKEL (reference sequence). CDR3 length: 17 residues. CDR3 protein: CASSQDRGTVSTGELFF. CDR3 coding DNA: TGTGCCAGCAGCCAAGATAGGGGGACAGTAAGCACCGGGGAGCTGTTTTTT. Supplemented by reference TRBV3-1 and TRBJ2-2, the full variable domain reads DTAVSQTPKYLVTQMGNDKSIKCEQNLGHDTMYWYKQDSKKFLKIMFSYNNKELIINETVPNRFSPKSPDKAHLNLHINSLELGDSAVYFCASSQDRGTVSTGELFFGEGSRLTVL.

This clonotype was recorded many times. V is TRBV7-3 and J is TRBJ2-2, with 9 bases matching TRBD2. Germline CDR1 and CDR2: SGHTA and FQGTGA. The J segment lost 6 bases and the V segment lost 1 base, leaving 3 bases of the junction unmatched. CDR3 length: 15 amino acids. The CDR3 sequence is CASSLMGTSPGELFF. Here the CDR3 DNA reads TGTGCCAGCAGCTTAATGGGGACTAGCCCCGGGGAGCTGTTTTTT.

There are many counts of this clonotype. The chain's CDR3 is CASSWGQGHADEQFF. The CDR3 nucleotides are TGTGCCAGCAGTTGGGGACAGGGGCACGCGGATGAGCAGTTCTTC. The genes are TRBV12-3 or TRBV12-4 and TRBJ2-1, with 10 nucleotides matching TRBD1. This CDR3 region has 15 residues. The ends lost 4 bases at V and 8 bases at J; junction bases unmatched: 8.

This clonotype was picked up many times. The rearrangement links TRBV20-1 to TRBJ2-7; 9 nucleotides align to TRBD1. This CDR3 region has 13 residues. Germline CDR1 and CDR2: DFQATT and SNEGSKA (reference sequence). Unmatched junction bases numbered 5, after V lost 3 bases and J lost 5 bases. CDR3 region: CSASTGGWDEQYF. CDR3 DNA sequence: TGCAGTGCTAGTACAGGGGGCTGGGACGAGCAGTACTTC.

In its sample, this clonotype was seen many times. The V call is TRBV9, the J call TRBJ2-1; 8 bases fit TRBD2. J was trimmed by 4 bases and V by 3 bases; bases with no gene match: 3. Germline values: CDR1 SGDLS, CDR2 YYNGEE. The CDR3 runs to 14 residues. The CDR3 protein is CASSATGGYNEQFF. The CDR3 DNA reads as TGTGCCAGCAGCGCTACGGGAGGGTACAATGAGCAGTTCTTC.

The chain recombines TRBV4-3 with TRBJ2-4; 9 bases are a match to TRBD1. The V gene end was trimmed by 1 base and the J gene end by 6 bases; junction bases not matched to a gene: 1. CDR1 is LGHNA and CDR2 is YSLEER in the germline V gene. CDR3 size: 14 residues. For the CDR3, the DNA is TGCGCCAGCAGCCAAGGACAGGGGGGAAACATTCAGTACTTC. Amino acids: CASSQGQGGNIQYF.

In this sample, this clonotype turned up many times. The chain couples TRBV12-3 or TRBV12-4 to TRBJ2-7; 8 bases fit TRBD2. Trimming took 7 bases from V and 7 from J; bases not matched to a gene: 12. The CDR3 runs 14 residues. CDR3 in DNA: TGTGCCAGCACCCTGGCCTTACGGGAGGGTGAGCAGTACTTC. It specifies CASTLALREGEQYF.

This clonotype has a handful of counts. V gene TRBV28 combines with J gene TRBJ2-7, with 7 bases aligning to TRBD1. The CDR3 contains 12 residues. V dropped 8 bases and J dropped 3; count of bases not matched to a gene: 4. The germline gives CDR1 MDHEN, CDR2 SYDVKM. The CDR3: CASFRQGYEQYF. CDR3 DNA: TGTGCCAGCTTCAGACAGGGCTACGAGCAGTACTTC.

This clonotype was counted only a few times. The J gene is TRBJ2-7, the V gene TRBV11-1; TRBD2 is a possible D gene (6 bases). CDR1 is SGHAT, CDR2 FQDESV, per germline (reference sequence). The CDR3 is 18 amino acids. Trimming removed 6 bases at V and 1 base at J, with 25 bases between. DNA of the CDR3: TGTGCCAGCAGTTACCTATCCGGGGGAGCGAGATTGTCCTACGAGCAGTACTTC. Translating it yields CASSYLSGGARLSYEQYF.

The rearrangement uses TRBV3-1 and TRBJ2-7; 12 bases fit TRBD1. J was trimmed by 8 bases and V by 9 bases; bases with no gene match: 8. CDR3 size: 13 residues. In germline, CDR1 is LGHDT, CDR2 YNNKEL (reference sequence). The chain's CDR3 is CASQPGQGAQQYF. In nucleotides, the CDR3 is TGTGCCAGTCAACCGGGACAGGGGGCGCAGCAGTACTTC.

The table lists this clonotype with a few counts. The rearrangement links TRBV9 to TRBJ2-3; no definite D call. The CDR3 spans 15 residues. Trimming removed 0 bases from V and 6 bases from J, with 14 bases in between. Germline V gene lookup returns CDR1 SGDLS and CDR2 YYNGEE. The CDR3 sequence is CASSVAVTQSDTQYF. The CDR3 DNA reads as TGTGCCAGCAGCGTAGCGGTCACGCAGTCGGATACGCAGTATTTT.

The chain couples TRBV29-1 to TRBJ2-1; TRBD2 aligns across 10 bases. The CDR3 loop spans 16 amino acids. Germline V gene data show CDR1 as SQVTM and CDR2 as ANQGSEA. The V and J ends lost 5 bases and 2 bases, in that order; junction bases with no gene match: 9. CDR3 sequence: CSVIYIAGGTYNEQFF. As DNA, the CDR3 is TGCAGCGTTATCTACATAGCGGGAGGAACCTACAATGAGCAGTTCTTC.